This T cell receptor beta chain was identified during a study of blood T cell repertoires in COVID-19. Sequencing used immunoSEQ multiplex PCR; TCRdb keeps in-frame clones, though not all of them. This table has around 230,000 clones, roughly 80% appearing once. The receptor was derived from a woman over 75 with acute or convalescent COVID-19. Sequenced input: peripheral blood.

CDR3: CASSLSQGAQPQHF. The CDR3 DNA sequence: TGTGCCAGCAGTTTGTCCCAGGGGGCTCAGCCCCAGCATTTT. This chain connects TRBV28 to TRBJ1-5, with 8 bases lining up with TRBD1. V dropped 3 bases and J dropped 6; count of bases not matched to a gene: 4. The length of the CDR3 is 14 residues. CDR1 is MDHEN, CDR2 SYDVKM, per germline.